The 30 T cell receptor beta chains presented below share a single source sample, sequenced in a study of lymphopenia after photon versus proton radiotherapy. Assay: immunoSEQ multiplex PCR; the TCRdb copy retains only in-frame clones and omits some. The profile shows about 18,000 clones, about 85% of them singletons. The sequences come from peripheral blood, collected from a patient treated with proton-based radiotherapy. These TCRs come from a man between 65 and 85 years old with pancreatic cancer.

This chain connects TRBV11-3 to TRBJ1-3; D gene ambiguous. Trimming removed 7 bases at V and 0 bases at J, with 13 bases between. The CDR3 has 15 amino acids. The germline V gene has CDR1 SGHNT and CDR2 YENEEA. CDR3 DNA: TGTGCCAGCACAAAGGAGTCCTACTCTGGAAACACCATATATTTT. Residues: CASTKESYSGNTIYF. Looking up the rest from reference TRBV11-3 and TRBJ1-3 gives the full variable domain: EAGVVQSPRYKIIEKKQPVAFWCNPISGHNTLYWYLQNLGQGPELLIRYENEEAVDDSQLPKDRFSAERLKGVDSTLKIQPAELGDSAVYLCASTKESYSGNTIYFGEGSWLTVV.

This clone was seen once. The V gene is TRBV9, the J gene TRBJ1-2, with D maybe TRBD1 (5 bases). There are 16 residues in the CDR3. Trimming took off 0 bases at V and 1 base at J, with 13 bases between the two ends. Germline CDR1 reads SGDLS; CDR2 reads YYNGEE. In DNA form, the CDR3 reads TGTGCCAGCAGCGTAGAGGCAGGGTGGGGTAACTATGGCTACACCTTC. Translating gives CASSVEAGWGNYGYTF.

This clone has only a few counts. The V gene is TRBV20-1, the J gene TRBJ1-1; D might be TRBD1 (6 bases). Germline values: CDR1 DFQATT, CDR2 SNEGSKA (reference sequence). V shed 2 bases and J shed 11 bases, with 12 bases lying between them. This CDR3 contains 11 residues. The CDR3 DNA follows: TGCAGTGCTAGATTTCACAGGGAGGCTTTCTTT. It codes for CSARFHREAFF.

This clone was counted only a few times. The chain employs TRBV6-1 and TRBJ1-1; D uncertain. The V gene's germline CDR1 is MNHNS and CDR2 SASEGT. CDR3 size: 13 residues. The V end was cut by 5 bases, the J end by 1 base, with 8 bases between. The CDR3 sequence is CASSPRGNTEAFF. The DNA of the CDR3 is TGTGCCAGCAGTCCAAGAGGGAACACTGAAGCTTTCTTT.

The CDR3 region has the DNA TGTGCCAGTAGTGGCCGGGACAGGCCCTACGAGCAGTACTTC. Its protein product is CASSGRDRPYEQYF. This sequence joins TRBV19 and TRBJ2-7, with 8 bases identical to TRBD1. With 5 bases clipped from V and 2 bases from J, the junction kept 5 bases outside the gene matches. This CDR3 spans 14 amino acids. Germline CDR1 LNHDA, CDR2 SQIVND (reference sequence).

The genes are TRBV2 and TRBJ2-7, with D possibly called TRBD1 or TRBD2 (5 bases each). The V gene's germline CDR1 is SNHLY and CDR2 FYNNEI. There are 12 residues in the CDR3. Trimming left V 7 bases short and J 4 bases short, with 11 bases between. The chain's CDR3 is CASNEGKYEQYF. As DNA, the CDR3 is TGTGCCAGCAACGAGGGGAAGTACGAGCAGTACTTC.

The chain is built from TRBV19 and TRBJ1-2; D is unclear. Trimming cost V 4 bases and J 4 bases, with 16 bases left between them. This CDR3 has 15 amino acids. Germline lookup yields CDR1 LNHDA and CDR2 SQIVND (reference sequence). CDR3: CASSTGGRPLYGYTF. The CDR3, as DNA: TGTGCCAGTAGTACCGGCGGCCGGCCTCTCTATGGCTACACCTTC.

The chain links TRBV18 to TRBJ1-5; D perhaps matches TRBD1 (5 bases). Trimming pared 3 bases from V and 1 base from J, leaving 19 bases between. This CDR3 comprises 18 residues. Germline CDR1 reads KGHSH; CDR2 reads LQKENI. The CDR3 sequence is CASSPESGFQGSNQPQHF. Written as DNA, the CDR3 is TGTGCCAGCTCACCGGAATCAGGGTTTCAGGGAAGCAATCAGCCCCAGCATTTT.

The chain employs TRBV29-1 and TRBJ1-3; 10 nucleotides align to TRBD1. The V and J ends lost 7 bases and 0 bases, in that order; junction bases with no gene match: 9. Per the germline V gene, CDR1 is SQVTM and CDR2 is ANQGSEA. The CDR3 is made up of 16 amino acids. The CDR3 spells CSARWDRGFSGNTIYF. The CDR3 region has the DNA TGCAGCGCCCGCTGGGACAGGGGCTTCTCTGGAAACACCATATATTTT.

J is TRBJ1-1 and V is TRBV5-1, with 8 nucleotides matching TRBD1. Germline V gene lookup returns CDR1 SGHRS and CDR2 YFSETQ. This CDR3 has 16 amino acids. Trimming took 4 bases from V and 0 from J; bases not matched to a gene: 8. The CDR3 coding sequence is TGCGCCAGCAGCACAATGACAGGGGTCCTGAACACTGAAGCTTTCTTT. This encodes CASSTMTGVLNTEAFF.

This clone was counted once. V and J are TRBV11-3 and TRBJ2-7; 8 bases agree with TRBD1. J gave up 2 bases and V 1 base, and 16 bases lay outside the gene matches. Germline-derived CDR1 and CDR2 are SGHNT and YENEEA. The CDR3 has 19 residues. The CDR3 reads CASSLVLGPTDRVTYEQYF. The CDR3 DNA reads TGTGCCAGCAGCTTAGTGTTGGGCCCAACGGACAGGGTCACCTACGAGCAGTACTTC.

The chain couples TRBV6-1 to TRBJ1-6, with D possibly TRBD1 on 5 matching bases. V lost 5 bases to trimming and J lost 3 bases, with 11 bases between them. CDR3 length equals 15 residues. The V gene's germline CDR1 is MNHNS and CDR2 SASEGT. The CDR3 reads CASSSDRFYNSPLHF. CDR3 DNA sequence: TGTGCCAGCAGTTCCGACAGATTCTATAATTCACCCCTCCACTTT.

Here the CDR3 DNA reads TGTGCCAGCAGCCAAGATGGCGTCAGAACTTTAAATGAAAAACTGTTTTTT. Translated: CASSQDGVRTLNEKLFF. This chain connects TRBV14 to TRBJ1-4; D is unclear. V lost 0 bases and J lost 5, with 16 bases in between. The CDR3 loop spans 17 amino acids. CDR1 and CDR2 (germline): SGHDN, FVKESK.

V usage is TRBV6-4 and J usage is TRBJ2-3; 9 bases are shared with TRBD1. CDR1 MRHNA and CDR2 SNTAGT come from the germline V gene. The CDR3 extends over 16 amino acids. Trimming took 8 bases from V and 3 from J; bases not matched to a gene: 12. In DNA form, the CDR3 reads TGTGCCAGCTCCAAGAGGGGACAGGGTTATACAGATACGCAGTATTTT. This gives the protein CASSKRGQGYTDTQYF.

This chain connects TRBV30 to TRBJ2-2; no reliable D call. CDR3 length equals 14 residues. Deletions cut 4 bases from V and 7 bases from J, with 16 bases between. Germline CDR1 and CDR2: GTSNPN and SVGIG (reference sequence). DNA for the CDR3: TGTGCCTGGAAGCTGGACCCTCAACTCGGGGAGCTGTTTTTT. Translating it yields CAWKLDPQLGELFF.

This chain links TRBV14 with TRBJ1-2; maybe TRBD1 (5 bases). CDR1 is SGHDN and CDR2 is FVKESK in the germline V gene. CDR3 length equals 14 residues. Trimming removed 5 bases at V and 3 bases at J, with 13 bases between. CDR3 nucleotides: TGTGCCAGCAGCTACCAGGGTAACGACTATGGCTACACCTTC. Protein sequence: CASSYQGNDYGYTF.

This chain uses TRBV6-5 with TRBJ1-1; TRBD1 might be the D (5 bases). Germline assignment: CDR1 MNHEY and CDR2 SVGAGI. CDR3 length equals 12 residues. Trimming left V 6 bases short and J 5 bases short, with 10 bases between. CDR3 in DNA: TGTGCCAGCAGAAAAGGGGTTACTGAAGCTTTCTTT. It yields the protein CASRKGVTEAFF.

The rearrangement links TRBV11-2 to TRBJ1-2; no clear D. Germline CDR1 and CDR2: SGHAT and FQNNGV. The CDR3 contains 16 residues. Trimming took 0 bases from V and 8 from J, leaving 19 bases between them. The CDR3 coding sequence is TGTGCCAGCAGCTTAGATCTCTGGGGAGGACGGGGAGGCTACACCTTC. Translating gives CASSLDLWGGRGGYTF. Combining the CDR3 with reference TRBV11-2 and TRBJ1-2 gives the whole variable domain EAGVAQSPRYKIIEKRQSVAFWCNPISGHATLYWYQQILGQGPKLLIQFQNNGVVDDSQLPKDRFSAERLKGVDSTLKIQPAKLEDSAVYLCASSLDLWGGRGGYTFGSGTRLTVV.

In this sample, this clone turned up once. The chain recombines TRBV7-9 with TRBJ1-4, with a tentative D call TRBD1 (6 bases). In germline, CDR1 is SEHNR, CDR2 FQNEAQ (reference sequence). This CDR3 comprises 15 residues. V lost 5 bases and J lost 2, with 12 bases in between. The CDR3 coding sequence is TGTGCCAGCAGCGCTATCCAGGGGACTAATGAAAAACTGTTTTTT. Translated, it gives CASSAIQGTNEKLFF.

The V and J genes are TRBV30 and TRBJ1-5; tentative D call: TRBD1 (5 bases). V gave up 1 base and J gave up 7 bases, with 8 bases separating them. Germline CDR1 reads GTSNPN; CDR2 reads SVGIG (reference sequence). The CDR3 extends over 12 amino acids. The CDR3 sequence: CAWSAGGQPQHF. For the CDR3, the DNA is TGTGCCTGGAGTGCTGGGGGGCAGCCCCAGCATTTT.

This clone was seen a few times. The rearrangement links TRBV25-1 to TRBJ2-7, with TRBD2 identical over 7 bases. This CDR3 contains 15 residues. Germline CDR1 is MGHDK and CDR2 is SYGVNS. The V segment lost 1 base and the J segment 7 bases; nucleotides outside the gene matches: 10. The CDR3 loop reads CASSEWEGALEEQYF. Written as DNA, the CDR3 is TGTGCCAGCAGTGAATGGGAGGGCGCCCTGGAGGAGCAGTACTTC.

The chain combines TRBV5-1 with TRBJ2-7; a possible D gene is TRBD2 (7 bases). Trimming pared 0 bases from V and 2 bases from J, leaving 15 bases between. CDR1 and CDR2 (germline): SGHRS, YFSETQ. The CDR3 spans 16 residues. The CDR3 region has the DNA TGCGCCAGCAGCTTGGAGGGGGGGACGTCTACCTACGAGCAGTACTTC. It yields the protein CASSLEGGTSTYEQYF.

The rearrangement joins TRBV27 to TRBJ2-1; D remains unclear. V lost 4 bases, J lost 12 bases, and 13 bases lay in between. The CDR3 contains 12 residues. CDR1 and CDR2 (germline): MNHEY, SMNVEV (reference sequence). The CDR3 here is CASSSYSGGQFF. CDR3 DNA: TGTGCCAGCAGTTCATATTCGGGTGGGCAGTTCTTC.

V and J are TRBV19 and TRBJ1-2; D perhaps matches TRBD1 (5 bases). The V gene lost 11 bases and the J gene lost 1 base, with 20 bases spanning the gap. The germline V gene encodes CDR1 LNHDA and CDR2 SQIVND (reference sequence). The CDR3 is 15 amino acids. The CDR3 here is CAARGFGGVNYGYTF. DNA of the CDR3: TGTGCCGCACGGGGGTTCGGGGGTGTTAACTATGGCTACACCTTC.

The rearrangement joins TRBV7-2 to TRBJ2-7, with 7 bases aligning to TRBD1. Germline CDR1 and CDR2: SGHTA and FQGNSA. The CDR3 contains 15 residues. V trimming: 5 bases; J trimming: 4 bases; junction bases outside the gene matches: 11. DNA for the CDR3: TGTGCCAGCAGCCTAGGACAGGTGAAGGGGTACGAGCAGTACTTC. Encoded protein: CASSLGQVKGYEQYF.

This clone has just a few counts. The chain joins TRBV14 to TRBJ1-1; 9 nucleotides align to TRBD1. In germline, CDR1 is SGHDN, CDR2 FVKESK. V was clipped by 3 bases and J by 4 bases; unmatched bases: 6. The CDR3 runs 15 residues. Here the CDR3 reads CASSHRRTGATEAFF. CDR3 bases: TGTGCCAGCAGCCACCGTAGGACAGGGGCCACTGAAGCTTTCTTT. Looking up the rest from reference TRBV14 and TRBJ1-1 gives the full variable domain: EAGVTQFPSHSVIEKGQTVTLRCDPISGHDNLYWYRRVMGKEIKFLLHFVKESKQDESGMPNNRFLAERTGGTYSTLKVQPAELEDSGVYFCASSHRRTGATEAFFGQGTRLTVV.

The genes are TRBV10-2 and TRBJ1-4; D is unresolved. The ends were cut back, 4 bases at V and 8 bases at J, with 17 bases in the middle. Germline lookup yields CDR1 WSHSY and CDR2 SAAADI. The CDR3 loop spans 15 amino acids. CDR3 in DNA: TGCGCCAGCAGTGGGTCGAGGGAGACTCTGGAAAAACTGTTTTTT. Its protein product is CASSGSRETLEKLFF.

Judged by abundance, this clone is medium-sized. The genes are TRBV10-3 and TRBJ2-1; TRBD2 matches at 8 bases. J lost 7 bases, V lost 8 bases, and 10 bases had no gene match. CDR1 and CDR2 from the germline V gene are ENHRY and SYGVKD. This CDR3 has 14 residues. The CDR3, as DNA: TGTGCCATCGCGGGGCGGGAGGTAGGAAATGAGCAGTTCTTC. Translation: CAIAGREVGNEQFF.

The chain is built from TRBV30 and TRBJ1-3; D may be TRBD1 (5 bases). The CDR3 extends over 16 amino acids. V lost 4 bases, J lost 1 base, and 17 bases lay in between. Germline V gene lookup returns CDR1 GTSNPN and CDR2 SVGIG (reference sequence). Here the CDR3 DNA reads TGTGCCTGGACGAGGGACCTCTTGGGATCTGGAAACACCATATATTTT. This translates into CAWTRDLLGSGNTIYF.

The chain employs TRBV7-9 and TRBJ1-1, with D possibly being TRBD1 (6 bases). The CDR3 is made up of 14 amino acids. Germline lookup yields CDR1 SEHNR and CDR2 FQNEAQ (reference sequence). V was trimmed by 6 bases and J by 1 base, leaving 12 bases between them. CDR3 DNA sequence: TGTGCCAGCAGACTAAGGGACAAGAACACTGAAGCTTTCTTT. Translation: CASRLRDKNTEAFF. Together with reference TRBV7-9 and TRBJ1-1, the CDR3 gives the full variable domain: DTGVSQNPRHKITKRGQNVTFRCDPISEHNRLYWYRQTLGQGPEFLTYFQNEAQLEKSRLLSDRFSAERPKGSFSTLEIQRTEQGDSAMYLCASRLRDKNTEAFFGQGTRLTVV.